Described below is a single T cell receptor (beta chain) sequence and its context. The antigen remains undetermined. CDR1 is MNHEY, CDR2 SVGAGI, per germline. Trimming took 7 bases from V and 12 from J; bases not matched to a gene: 18. The CDR3 is 15 amino acids. Method: immunoSEQ multiplex PCR; TCRdb's copy keeps in-frame clones and lacks some. Counted here are some 45,000 clones, around 83% occurring once; the ten biggest clones make up 24%. This entry belongs to a study of lymphopenia after photon versus proton radiotherapy. Overall study results and limits: Proton therapy kept repertoires fairly stable, unlike photons, which gained effector/memory cells. Only patients who died were analyzed for survival; proton advantage is unproven.

The J gene is TRBJ2-5, the V gene TRBV6-5; 9 bases are shared with TRBD1. This material consisted of peripheral blood, taken from a patient treated with proton-based radiotherapy. The clonotype was recovered from a woman aged 70-85 years with pancreatic cancer. CDR3 loop: CASTPGGTGRFGKYF. The CDR3 DNA reads as TGTGCCAGCACCCCAGGGGGGACAGGGAGATTTGGGAAGTACTTC.